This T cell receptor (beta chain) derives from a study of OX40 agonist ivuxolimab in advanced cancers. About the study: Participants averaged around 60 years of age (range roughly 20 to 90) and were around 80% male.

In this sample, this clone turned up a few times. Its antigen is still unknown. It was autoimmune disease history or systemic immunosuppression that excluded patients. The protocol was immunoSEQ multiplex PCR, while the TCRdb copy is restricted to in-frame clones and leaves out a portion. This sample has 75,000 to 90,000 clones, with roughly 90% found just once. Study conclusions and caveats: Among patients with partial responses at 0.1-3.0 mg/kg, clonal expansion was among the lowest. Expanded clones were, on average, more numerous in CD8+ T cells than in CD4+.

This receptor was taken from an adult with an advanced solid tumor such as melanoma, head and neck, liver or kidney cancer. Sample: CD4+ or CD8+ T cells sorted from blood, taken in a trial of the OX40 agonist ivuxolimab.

CDR3 coding DNA: TGTGCCAGCACCCCCGGGACAGGGCGAGGAGGCTACACCTTC. It specifies CASTPGTGRGGYTF. The chain employs TRBV6-6 and TRBJ1-2, with 9 bases that match TRBD1. The CDR3 contains 14 residues. The junction had 11 bases not matched to a gene; V was cut back by 7 bases and J by 8 bases. Germline CDR1 reads MNHNY; CDR2 reads SVGAGI (reference sequence).